This passage covers 24 T cell receptor beta chains from one sample sequenced in a study of TIL therapy for anti-PD-1-resistant metastatic lung cancer. The immunoSEQ assay was v3. Sequencing used immunoSEQ multiplex PCR; TCRdb keeps in-frame clones, though not all of them. The sample lists over 10,000 clones, around 69% seen once, with more than 8.5% in the top ten. Time point in this sample: pre-treatment sample, taken before nivolumab and TIL therapy. Tumor tissue came from excised metastases, mostly pleural nodules or supraclavicular lymph nodes. The sample was tumor tissue, taken at baseline. These receptors came from a woman between 30 and 80 years old with non-small cell lung cancer.

The chain carries TRBV19 and TRBJ1-4; TRBD1 agrees at 10 bases. CDR3 length: 15 amino acids. The germline V gene has CDR1 LNHDA and CDR2 SQIVND (reference sequence). Trimming removed 5 bases from V and 7 bases from J; junction bases left unmatched: 7. The CDR3 nucleotides are TGTGCCAGTAGTCGCCTGGGACAGGGGTTTGAAAAACTGTTTTTT. Its translation is CASSRLGQGFEKLFF.

The rearrangement joins TRBV6-1 to TRBJ2-1, with unresolved D. The CDR3 spans 12 residues. With 3 bases removed from V and 9 bases from J, the gap between germline ends came to 9 bases. Germline V gene data show CDR1 as MNHNS and CDR2 as SASEGT. Written as DNA, the CDR3 is TGTGCCAGCAGTGATATACTGGGTGAGCAGTTCTTC. Protein product: CASSDILGEQFF.

This clone was recorded only once. The chain recombines TRBV5-1 with TRBJ1-3, with a weak D call TRBD1 (6 bases). The CDR3 runs 15 residues. The V gene lost 4 bases and the J gene lost 4 bases, with 15 bases spanning the gap. Germline V gene sequence: CDR1 SGHRS, CDR2 YFSETQ. This CDR3 is CASSPRGAQGNTIYF. As DNA, the CDR3 is TGCGCCAGCAGCCCTCGGGGGGCACAAGGAAACACCATATATTTT.

The chain joins TRBV2 to TRBJ2-5; 9 nucleotides match TRBD1. Germline CDR1 reads SNHLY; CDR2 reads FYNNEI. CDR3 length equals 13 residues. With V trimmed by 5 bases and J by 6 bases, 4 bases remained unmatched. As DNA, the CDR3 is TGTGCCAGCAGTTCCGGACAGGGGAAGACCCAGTACTTC. Encoded protein: CASSSGQGKTQYF.

The rearrangement links TRBV10-3 to TRBJ2-7; TRBD1 agrees at 11 bases. CDR3 length: 14 amino acids. Trimming removed 6 bases from V and 5 bases from J; junction bases left unmatched: 6. The germline CDR1 and CDR2 sequences are ENHRY and SYGVKD. The CDR3 DNA sequence: TGTGCCATCAGCCGGGACAGGGGGAGGGACGAGCAGTACTTC. Its protein product is CAISRDRGRDEQYF.

This chain links TRBV28 with TRBJ2-7; D gene uncertain. Looked up from germline, CDR1 is MDHEN and CDR2 is SYDVKM. Trimming shortened V by 2 bases and J by 1 base, and 6 bases separated the two germline ends. The CDR3 is 13 residues long. The CDR3 DNA reads TGTGCCAGCAGTTTAATAGGGTCCTACGAGCAGTACTTC. Protein sequence: CASSLIGSYEQYF.

Only a few counts were recorded for this clone. The CDR3 protein is CASSLENTGNTIYF. For the CDR3, the DNA is TGCGCCAGCAGCTTGGAAAACACTGGAAACACCATATATTTT. The rearrangement joins TRBV5-1 to TRBJ1-3; D gene ambiguous. CDR3 length: 14 residues. The V end lost 0 bases, the J end lost 2 bases, and 6 bases lay between the germline ends. CDR1 is SGHRS and CDR2 is YFSETQ in the germline V gene.

This chain links TRBV5-5 with TRBJ2-5; weak D call: TRBD1 (8 bases). Germline CDR1 SGHKS, CDR2 YYEKEE (reference sequence). CDR3 size: 15 residues. Trimming took off 4 bases at V and 5 bases at J, with 18 bases between the two ends. CDR3 DNA sequence: TGTGCCAGCAGCCCGCGGACAGGGAGGGTGGAGACCCAGTACTTC. It is translated as CASSPRTGRVETQYF.

The chain links TRBV7-2 to TRBJ2-3; 9 bases map to TRBD2. Germline CDR1 reads SGHTA; CDR2 reads FQGNSA. This CDR3 region has 16 residues. V lost 1 base, J lost 6 bases, and 8 bases stayed unmatched. CDR3 in amino acids: CASSLVAGGPGDTQYF. CDR3 nucleotide sequence: TGTGCCAGCAGCTTAGTGGCGGGGGGGCCAGGGGATACGCAGTATTTT.

The chain employs TRBV4-2 and TRBJ2-2, with D hard to call. The V end was cut by 1 base, the J end by 5 bases, with 11 bases between. The CDR3 runs 15 residues. Germline V gene sequence: CDR1 LGHNA, CDR2 YNFKEQ. The CDR3 DNA reads as TGTGCCAGCAGCCAAGCCCGGGCTCATACCGGGGAGCTGTTTTTT. Protein: CASSQARAHTGELFF.

This clone has only a few counts. The J gene is TRBJ2-7, the V gene TRBV19; D unresolved. Germline V gene sequence: CDR1 LNHDA, CDR2 SQIVND (reference sequence). This CDR3 has 13 residues. V shed 3 bases and J shed 2 bases, with 8 bases lying between them. DNA for the CDR3: TGTGCCAGTAGTATTAAGGGCCCCTACGAGCAGTACTTC. Its translation: CASSIKGPYEQYF.

V and J are TRBV5-1 and TRBJ1-1, with a tentative D call TRBD1 (6 bases). This CDR3 has 15 residues. Per germline, CDR1 SGHRS and CDR2 YFSETQ. The germline V and J ends were trimmed by 2 bases and 8 bases, with 19 bases remaining between them. Here the CDR3 reads CASSFTGTSAQEAFF. CDR3 DNA: TGCGCCAGCAGCTTTACAGGGACATCGGCCCAGGAAGCTTTCTTT. Filled out from reference TRBV5-1 and TRBJ1-1, the complete variable domain reads KAGVTQTPRYLIKTRGQQVTLSCSPISGHRSVSWYQQTPGQGLQFLFEYFSETQRNKGNFPGRFSGRQFSNSRSEMNVSTLELGDSALYLCASSFTGTSAQEAFFGQGTRLTVV.

The rearrangement uses TRBV6-4 and TRBJ1-2; unclear D gene. V gave up 5 bases and J gave up 2 bases, with 6 bases separating them. Per the germline V gene, CDR1 is MRHNA and CDR2 is SNTAGT. There are 12 residues in the CDR3. CDR3 sequence reads: CASSRQNYGYTF. The CDR3 DNA reads as TGTGCCAGCAGTCGCCAGAACTATGGCTACACCTTC.

V usage is TRBV6-4 and J usage is TRBJ1-4; no firm D call. Germline V gives CDR1 MRHNA, CDR2 SNTAGT. V lost 5 bases to trimming and J lost 10 bases, with 20 bases between them. The CDR3 has 15 amino acids. The CDR3 region is CASSRRGKTIGKLFF. CDR3 coding DNA: TGTGCCAGCAGTAGAAGAGGGAAGACTATTGGAAAACTGTTTTTT.

CDR3 nucleotides: TGTGCCATCAGGGTAGGTTCAGGAGAGACCCAGTACTTC. Encoded protein: CAIRVGSGETQYF. The chain is built from TRBV10-3 and TRBJ2-5; D unresolved. The germline gives CDR1 ENHRY, CDR2 SYGVKD. V lost 6 bases to trimming and J lost 4 bases, with 12 bases between them. The CDR3 runs 13 residues.

J is TRBJ2-7 and V is TRBV5-4; D is ambiguous. V was pared by 2 bases and J by 7 bases, with 7 bases between. The length of the CDR3 is 11 residues. The V gene's germline CDR1 is SGHNT and CDR2 YYREEE (reference sequence). CDR3 in amino acids: CASSFLGEQYF. DNA for the CDR3: TGTGCCAGCAGCTTCTTGGGAGAGCAGTACTTC.

The V and J genes are TRBV13 and TRBJ2-1; the D gene is possibly TRBD2 (5 bases). There are 19 residues in the CDR3. V lost 0 bases, J lost 3 bases, and 21 bases lay in between. The germline CDR1 and CDR2 sequences are PRHDT and FYEKMQ (reference sequence). CDR3: CASSLGTTRGGLLYNEQFF. The CDR3 DNA follows: TGTGCCAGCAGCTTAGGGACTACCCGGGGTGGACTTCTCTACAATGAGCAGTTCTTC.

The chain couples TRBV7-8 to TRBJ2-3; D uncertain. Germline lookup yields CDR1 SGHVS and CDR2 FQNEAQ. The CDR3 sequence is 15 residues long. The germline V and J ends were trimmed by 2 bases and 1 base, with 10 bases remaining between them. DNA for the CDR3: TGTGCCAGCAGCTTACCAGTACGGGGCACAGATACGCAGTATTTT. Protein: CASSLPVRGTDTQYF.

This chain connects TRBV5-1 to TRBJ2-5; no definite D call. The CDR3 contains 14 residues. Germline-derived CDR1 and CDR2 are SGHRS and YFSETQ. Trimming took off 0 bases at V and 5 bases at J, with 11 bases between the two ends. CDR3 nucleotide sequence: TGCGCCAGCAGCTTGGGGTGGGGATGGGAGACCCAGTACTTC. This sequence encodes CASSLGWGWETQYF.

The gene calls are TRBV15 and TRBJ2-3, with D possibly TRBD2 on 5 matching bases. Germline V lookup: CDR1 LNHNV, CDR2 YYDKDF (reference sequence). CDR3 length: 17 amino acids. Trimming took off 0 bases at V and 0 bases at J, with 13 bases between the two ends. The CDR3 nucleotides are TGTGCCACCAGCAGAGATTTGTCACAGCGGAGCACAGATACGCAGTATTTT. The encoded protein is CATSRDLSQRSTDTQYF.

V and J are TRBV27 and TRBJ2-7, with 11 bases matching TRBD2. The junction had 12 bases not matched to a gene; V was cut back by 2 bases and J by 3 bases. Germline loops: CDR1 MNHEY, CDR2 SMNVEV (reference sequence). There are 18 residues in the CDR3. The CDR3 reads CASSLKGGASGRLYEQYF. CDR3 bases: TGTGCCAGCAGTTTAAAAGGCGGGGCTAGCGGGAGGCTCTACGAGCAGTACTTC.

V and J are TRBV2 and TRBJ2-7, with 8 bases matching TRBD2. CDR3 size: 16 residues. Looked up from germline, CDR1 is SNHLY and CDR2 is FYNNEI. The V gene end was trimmed by 6 bases and the J gene end by 2 bases; junction bases not matched to a gene: 12. The CDR3 loop is CASSLGGAGFAYEQYF. As DNA, the CDR3 is TGTGCCAGCAGCCTCGGGGGGGCGGGGTTTGCCTACGAGCAGTACTTC. Full variable domain (remainder filled in from reference TRBV2 and TRBJ2-7): EPEVTQTPSHQVTQMGQEVILRCVPISNHLYFYWYRQILGQKVEFLVSFYNNEISEKSEIFDDQFSVERPDGSNFTLKIRSTKLEDSAMYFCASSLGGAGFAYEQYFGPGTRLTVT.

The sample holds one count of this clone. V usage is TRBV11-1 and J usage is TRBJ1-2; no firm D call. Germline CDR1 reads SGHAT; CDR2 reads FQDESV (reference sequence). The CDR3 runs 16 residues. V was trimmed by 1 base and J by 0 bases, leaving 12 bases between them. This chain's CDR3 is CASSLDSSRANYGYTF. CDR3 bases: TGTGCCAGCAGCTTAGACTCTAGCCGGGCTAACTATGGCTACACCTTC.

This chain links TRBV5-1 with TRBJ1-2; TRBD1 matches at 9 bases. The CDR3 is 16 residues long. J gave up 5 bases and V 3 bases, and 11 bases lay outside the gene matches. Germline assignment: CDR1 SGHRS and CDR2 YFSETQ. This chain's CDR3 is CASSSVPGQGGYGYTF. Here the CDR3 DNA reads TGCGCCAGCAGCTCCGTACCGGGACAGGGAGGTTATGGCTACACCTTC.